Each of the 12 T cell receptor beta chains below was sequenced from the same sample in a study of beta chain features in type 1 diabetes. Antigen specificity for these receptors is unknown. The authors reverse transcribed all of the isolated RNA, so sequencing captured expressed TCRB transcripts. Clones were read by immunoSEQ multiplex PCR, and TCRdb kept only the in-frame ones, dropping some. The sample consists of about 260,000 clones, approximately 20% of them appearing once. Broader study findings: In every one of the four CD4+ subsets, TCRB CDR3s were moderately but significantly shorter in Type 1 diabetes patients.

Specimen: naive CD4+ T cells from blood. These receptors were obtained from a woman aged 40 to 50 with type 1 diabetes.

This clone was observed a few times. V and J are TRBV9 and TRBJ1-4, with D possibly matching TRBD1 (6 bases). CDR1 and CDR2 from the germline V gene are SGDLS and YYNGEE. Between the trimmed V and J ends, which lost 4 bases and 0 bases, there was a span of 10 bases. This CDR3 contains 15 residues. The CDR3 loop is CASSSEGATNEKLFF. For the CDR3, the DNA is TGTGCCAGCAGCTCTGAGGGGGCAACTAATGAAAAACTGTTTTTT.

J is TRBJ2-3 and V is TRBV9; 10 bases align to TRBD2. The CDR3 consists of 15 residues. The J segment lost 5 bases and the V segment lost 4 bases, leaving 7 bases of the junction unmatched. CDR1 is SGDLS, CDR2 YYNGEE, per germline. The CDR3 spells CASSPLAGGGDTQYF. DNA for the CDR3: TGTGCCAGCAGCCCTTTAGCGGGAGGAGGAGATACGCAGTATTTT.

This clone was recorded a few times. The rearrangement uses TRBV5-4 and TRBJ1-3; 8 bases are shared with TRBD1. V lost 4 bases and J lost 4; bases outside the gene matches: 10. CDR3 size: 16 residues. Germline CDR1 reads SGHNT; CDR2 reads YYREEE (reference sequence). CDR3: CASSQGARREGNTIYF. The CDR3 DNA follows: TGTGCCAGCAGCCAGGGGGCGCGAAGGGAAGGAAACACCATATATTTT.

The gene calls are TRBV7-8 and TRBJ2-1; a weak D match, TRBD1 (7 bases). Looked up from germline, CDR1 is SGHVS and CDR2 is FQNEAQ. V was trimmed by 8 bases and J by 3 bases, leaving 20 bases between them. The CDR3 is 16 residues long. DNA of the CDR3: TGTGCCAGCCGAGCCTTGTCAGGGGGGATCTACAATGAGCAGTTCTTC. The encoded protein is CASRALSGGIYNEQFF.

The chain employs TRBV29-1 and TRBJ2-7; 10 bases are shared with TRBD1. Germline V lookup: CDR1 SQVTM, CDR2 ANQGSEA. The CDR3 length is 11 residues. With 8 bases clipped from V and 5 bases from J, the junction kept 3 bases outside the gene matches. As DNA, the CDR3 is TGCAGCTTTGGACAGGGGGACGAGCAGTACTTC. It codes for CSFGQGDEQYF.

The chain carries TRBV28 and TRBJ2-1, with a possible D match to TRBD1 (6 bases). Trimming took off 8 bases at V and 8 bases at J, with 19 bases between the two ends. CDR1 and CDR2 from the germline V gene are MDHEN and SYDVKM. This CDR3 region has 14 residues. The CDR3 protein is CASFLSGTMDEQFF. For the CDR3, the DNA is TGTGCCAGCTTTCTTTCCGGGACAATGGATGAGCAGTTCTTC.

In the case of this clone: The sample holds other DNA sequences that translate to the same CDR3. The J gene is TRBJ1-3, the V gene TRBV9; D is uncertain. V was shortened by 0 bases and J by 2 bases, with 6 bases between the two germline ends. Germline V CDR1 and CDR2: SGDLS, YYNGEE. CDR3 length equals 14 residues. CDR3 bases: TGTGCCAGCAGCGTAGATCGAGCTGGAAACACCATATATTTT. As protein: CASSVDRAGNTIYF. Full variable domain (missing parts from reference TRBV9 and TRBJ1-3): DSGVTQTPKHLITATGQRVTLRCSPRSGDLSVYWYQQSLDQGLQFLIQYYNGEERAKGNILERFSAQQFPDLHSELNLSSLELGDSALYFCASSVDRAGNTIYFGEGSWLTVV.

The chain combines TRBV5-4 with TRBJ1-1; D unresolved. With 6 bases removed from V and 3 bases from J, the gap between germline ends came to 6 bases. The germline CDR1 and CDR2 sequences are SGHNT and YYREEE (reference sequence). The CDR3 extends over 11 amino acids. Here the CDR3 DNA reads TGTGCCAGCATTCCTTACACTGAAGCTTTCTTT. Its protein is CASIPYTEAFF.

V is TRBV5-1 and J is TRBJ2-7; D may be TRBD2 (5 bases). The CDR3 runs 16 residues. The V end lost 4 bases, the J end lost 3 bases, and 20 bases lay between the germline ends. Per germline, CDR1 SGHRS and CDR2 YFSETQ. The CDR3 DNA reads as TGCGCCAGCAGCCGTAGCGAGAGGGCCACCGACTACGAGCAGTACTTC. It yields the protein CASSRSERATDYEQYF. The full variable domain, completed using reference TRBV5-1 and TRBJ2-7, is KAGVTQTPRYLIKTRGQQVTLSCSPISGHRSVSWYQQTPGQGLQFLFEYFSETQRNKGNFPGRFSGRQFSNSRSEMNVSTLELGDSALYLCASSRSERATDYEQYFGPGTRLTVT.

The chain combines TRBV4-2 with TRBJ2-7; D unresolved. V was cut by 0 bases and J by 2 bases, with 14 bases left in between. Germline V lookup: CDR1 LGHNA, CDR2 YNFKEQ. The CDR3 covers 16 residues. CDR3 protein: CASSQEHTFPAYEQYF. DNA of the CDR3: TGTGCCAGCAGCCAAGAACACACCTTCCCCGCCTACGAGCAGTACTTC.

This clone has just a few counts. The gene calls are TRBV7-3 and TRBJ2-2; D ambiguous. This CDR3 has 16 amino acids. Germline-derived CDR1 and CDR2 are SGHTA and FQGTGA. V dropped 1 base and J dropped 0 bases, with 9 bases sitting between them. The CDR3 is CASSLNPDSNTGELFF. The CDR3 DNA follows: TGTGCCAGCAGCTTAAATCCCGACTCGAACACCGGGGAGCTGTTTTTT.

This clone occurred a few times. This chain links TRBV18 with TRBJ2-1, with D possibly being TRBD1 (5 bases). There are 15 residues in the CDR3. Looked up from germline, CDR1 is KGHSH and CDR2 is LQKENI. Between the trimmed V and J ends, which lost 3 bases and 8 bases, there was a span of 17 bases. The CDR3 sequence is CASSPQNQGVDEQFF. Here the CDR3 DNA reads TGTGCCAGCTCACCCCAAAACCAAGGGGTCGATGAGCAGTTCTTC. The full variable domain, in which reference TRBV18 and TRBJ2-1 provide the parts outside the CDR3, is NAGVMQNPRHLVRRRGQEARLRCSPMKGHSHVYWYRQLPEEGLKFMVYLQKENIIDESGMPKERFSAEFPKEGPSILRIQQVVRGDSAAYFCASSPQNQGVDEQFFGPGTRLTVL.